This TCR beta chain was retrieved from a study of human T cells and chemical hapten exposure. Trimming took off 2 bases at V and 3 bases at J, with 13 bases between the two ends. The CDR3 sequence is 14 residues long. The germline V gene has CDR1 SQVTM and CDR2 ANQGSEA. Broader study findings: Large CDR3 similarity clusters arose significantly more often from expanded TCRs than from controls. Sensitizing to DPC left TCRs with a frequency above 1 in 1000 unaltered. There was a positive correlation between PT1 expanded TCR counts and patch test score.

The time point here: patch test 2, 6 weeks after DPC sensitization. Treatment indicated: therapeutic diphenylcyclopropenone sensitization with weekly scalp DPC. It was from unfractionated whole blood that total RNA was extracted. TCRdb reanalysed the RACE reads using MiXCR and keeps one entry per CDR3 protein. The data show about 400,000 distinct CDR3 sequences, about 6% seen once. In this sample, this clonotype turned up a few times. The target antigen is unknown. V and J are TRBV29-1 and TRBJ2-5, with no clear D. This specimen was whole blood, taken in connection with sensitization to the hapten diphenylcyclopropenone (DPC). The TCR sequence derives from a woman under 30 with alopecia areata. Some clones in this sample may be carry-over from other donors' samples. The CDR3 spells CSVELALIKETQYF. CDR3 sequence (DNA): TGCAGCGTTGAATTAGCTCTGATCAAAGAGACCCAGTACTTC.